This entry features one T cell receptor beta chain sequence. This sample is part of a study of blood T cell repertoires in COVID-19. Turning to the study itself: The United States, Italy and Spain supplied acute and convalescent COVID-19 samples. PBMCs, B-cell-depleted T cells, or T cells provided the cDNA or gDNA that made up the material.

In the source study's methods: Using reference gene primer amplification, nucleated cell counts were estimated. Produced via immunoSEQ multiplex PCR; TCRdb's table is partial and in-frame only. That table supplies the V and J calls and clone size; D and trimming were determined from the DNA. The sample consists of 270,000 or so clones, approximately 87% of them appearing once. CDR3 size: 14 residues. Per germline, CDR1 MNHEY and CDR2 SVGAGI. Between the trimmed V and J ends, which lost 5 bases and 8 bases, there was a span of 18 bases. Sequencing was performed on peripheral blood. The chain uses TRBV6-5 and TRBJ1-2; D perhaps matches TRBD1 (6 bases). This sequence originates from a woman in her twenties or thirties with COVID-19, enrolled during active disease. The CDR3 DNA reads as TGTGCCAGCAGTACGCGGACAGTTTCGGGGGGCTACACCTTC. Translation gives CASSTRTVSGGYTF.